This T cell receptor (beta chain) was obtained from a study of shared clonotypes between healthy human individuals. Study at large: Every donor yielded three CD4 naive, three CD4 memory, two CD8 naive and one CD8 memory plate.

Original methodology: Sequence data from immunoSEQ were junction-only and lacked quality scores; consequently, filtering differed. This table comes from immunoSEQ multiplex PCR, and its TCRdb copy is limited to in-frame clones, with some not included. For V, J and clone size, that table is used; D and trimming come from the DNA. The sample includes approximately 1.9 million clones, over 85% of them seen just once. After removal of 8 bases from V and 0 bases from J, the junction contained 10 bases not matched to a gene. Germline assignment: CDR1 SNHLY and CDR2 FYNNEI. The CDR3 length is 15 residues. With respect to this clone: As yet, its antigen is unknown.

CD45RO-negative CD8 cells positively selected for CCR7 made up the naive population, which excluded terminally differentiated effector memory CD45RA+ cells. General study results and limits: Expectations were that clonotype sharing among donors would be affected by sequencing depth. Non-shared clonotypes showed lower generation probabilities than clonotypes common to all four donors.

Sequencing was done on a sample of naive CD8+ T cells from PBMCs. This sequence originates from a young man in good health. Some clones in this sample may be carry-over from other donors' samples. The chain carries TRBV2 and TRBJ2-7; 7 positions agree with TRBD2. The DNA of the CDR3 is TGTGCCAGCGGCCTACTAGCGTCGAGCTCCTACGAGCAGTACTTC. Translating it yields CASGLLASSSYEQYF.